This T cell receptor (beta chain) was retrieved from a study of Graves' ophthalmopathy and Graves' hyperthyroidism. The V and J ends lost 7 bases and 0 bases respectively, with 10 bases between them. The CDR3 runs to 14 residues. Germline CDR1 is MDHEN and CDR2 is SYDVKM. CDR3 regions of TCR beta were amplified from RNA transcripts. HTBI-primed first-round RT-PCR preceded second-round multiplex PCR. TCRdb recomputed calls from the multiplex PCR reads with MiXCR, one row per CDR3 protein. The sample lists under 800,000 distinct CDR3 sequences, 20% to 25% seen once, with about 6.6% in the top ten. The V gene is TRBV28, the J gene TRBJ1-5; D not certain. This receptor was identified in a woman under 30 with stable Graves' hyperthyroidism. Some clones in this sample may be carry-over from other donors' samples. The specimen sequenced was peripheral blood. This CDR3 is CASKTAYSNQPQHF. In nucleotides, the CDR3 is TGTGCCAGCAAAACAGCTTATAGCAATCAGCCCCAGCATTTT.